This T cell receptor beta chain was recorded in a study of cytomegalovirus exposure and HLA in healthy donors. General study points: 87-base-pair reads could not separate some V segments, including TRBV6-2 and TRBV6-3. According to reports, the classifier identified cytomegalovirus status with high specificity and sensitivity. With later analysis, a missense DCLRE1C variant became linked to TCR beta V- and J-gene trimming.

The table lists this clone with a few counts. Its specificity is not known. Those who donated were healthy bone marrow donors. In the PCR, 60 Vbeta and 13 Jbeta primers were used. TCRdb's table, derived via immunoSEQ multiplex PCR, lists solely in-frame clones and lacks some. The sample lists around 100,000 clones; 60% to 75% were seen once. The CDR3 is 13 amino acids. V lost 5 bases and J lost 1, with 10 bases in between. Germline loops: CDR1 GTSNPN, CDR2 SVGIG (reference sequence). The sequencing sample was made of PBMCs. This sequence was found in a middle-aged man in good health and CMV-seropositive. This chain joins TRBV30 and TRBJ2-3; a possible D gene is TRBD2 (6 bases). Here the CDR3 DNA reads TGTGCCTGGGGTCCGGGGGGCACAGATACGCAGTATTTT. Protein: CAWGPGGTDTQYF.